Listed here is a single T cell receptor (beta chain). Its specificity is not known. Production of TCR beta cDNA relied on 5'RACE template switching with UMIs. TCRdb reanalyzed the 5' RACE reads, giving one entry per CDR3 protein sequence and no DNA. The listing contains about 460,000 distinct CDR3 sequences. The germline V gene has CDR1 SGHDT and CDR2 YYEEEE. The CDR3 covers 16 residues. This entry comes from a study of T cells expressing NK-cell markers. Study-wide findings and caveats: A range of 1.0-7.0% of CD8+ T cells consisted of dominant NKG2C+ clonotypes in roughly 6 donors.

Sequenced input: blood T cells: a sorted CD56 or NKG2C T cell subset, CD4+ or CD8+ T cells, or bulk PBMC T cells (not recorded which). The TCR originated in a woman in her forties or fifties in good health. The chain uses TRBV5-6 and TRBJ2-3; TCRdb returns TRBD1, unconfirmable since there is no DNA. The CDR3 here is CASSLARTGGTDTQYF.